This T cell receptor beta chain comes out of a study of blood T cell repertoires in COVID-19. Study-level information: Acute and convalescent COVID-19 samples came from the United States, Italy and Spain. The analysed material was cDNA or gDNA that came from T cells, B-cell-depleted T cells, or PBMCs.

Per germline, CDR1 SGHDN and CDR2 FVKESK. With 1 base removed from V and 7 bases from J, the gap between germline ends came to 13 bases. CDR3 size: 15 residues. In the authors' methods: For nucleated cells, counts were estimated from reference gene primer amplification. Assay used: immunoSEQ multiplex PCR; TCRdb lists only in-frame clones, some missing. D and trimming were read from the DNA, whereas the V and J calls and clone size are those reported in that table. Of 150,000 or so clones listed, around 86% were seen once; the top ten hold about 0.98%. The chain combines TRBV14 with TRBJ1-4; D not resolved. The material sequenced was peripheral blood. The clonotype was recovered from a young man with acute or convalescent COVID-19. The CDR3 reads CASSQALGGGEKLFF. The CDR3 DNA is TGTGCCAGCAGCCAAGCGCTGGGAGGCGGTGAAAAACTGTTTTTT.